The sequence of this T cell receptor beta chain was determined in a study of T-cell memory formation after mild COVID-19. As for the study in general: Largely donor-specific TCR clusters were found. Findings and caveats of the study: Those CD4+ clones that contracted were mainly in CM and EM (CD8+ ones in EMRA). Contracting clones from day 15 to 85 had balanced CD4/CD8; later expanders favoured CD4+. The finding that pre-infection memory included some responding clones suggested that cross-reactive memory joined.

Between the trimmed V and J ends, which lost 0 bases and 5 bases, there was a span of 9 bases. The germline gives CDR1 SGHRS, CDR2 YFSETQ. The length of the CDR3 is 14 residues. TCRdb passed the 5' RACE reads through MiXCR, listing each CDR3 protein once. The sample has about 350,000 distinct CDR3 sequences; roughly an eighth are singletons. This clonotype was seen only a few times. The target antigen is unknown. J is TRBJ1-5 and V is TRBV5-1; D is uncertain. The sequence derives from a man aged 18 to 30 who had mild COVID-19 (a few samples of this study predate the infection). Cell type and time point are not known. The sequenced material came from PBMCs or a T cell subset sorted from them (not recorded which). CDR3 sequence reads: CASSLDGSDQPQHF. In DNA form, the CDR3 reads TGCGCCAGCAGCTTGGACGGTTCCGATCAGCCCCAGCATTTT.